This T cell receptor (beta chain) came from a study of T cells in Graves' hyperthyroidism and ophthalmopathy. Using RNA transcripts as the source, TCR beta CDR3 regions were amplified. The HTBI primer set served for first-round RT-PCR of the TCR CDR3. From the multiplex PCR reads, TCRdb called clonotypes with MiXCR, one entry per CDR3 protein. The sample records about 600,000 distinct CDR3 sequences, approximately 15% being singletons. This CDR3 spans 14 amino acids. V was cut by 4 bases and J by 7 bases, with 16 bases left in between. Germline V gene data show CDR1 as SGHVS and CDR2 as FNYEAQ. This TCR was sampled from a woman aged 40 to 50 with Graves' ophthalmopathy. The chain employs TRBV7-6 and TRBJ2-5; TRBD2 might be the D (6 bases). Input material: blood. CDR3 bases: TGTGCCAGCAGCTCTACAGGAGGGGAAGGGACCCAGTACTTC. Amino acids: CASSSTGGEGTQYF. Using reference TRBV7-6 and TRBJ2-5 for the parts outside the CDR3, the full variable domain is GAGVSQSPRYKVTKRGQDVALRCDPISGHVSLYWYRQALGQGPEFLTYFNYEAQQDKSGLPNDRFSAERPEGSISTLTIQRTEQRDSAMYRCASSSTGGEGTQYFGPGTRLLVL.